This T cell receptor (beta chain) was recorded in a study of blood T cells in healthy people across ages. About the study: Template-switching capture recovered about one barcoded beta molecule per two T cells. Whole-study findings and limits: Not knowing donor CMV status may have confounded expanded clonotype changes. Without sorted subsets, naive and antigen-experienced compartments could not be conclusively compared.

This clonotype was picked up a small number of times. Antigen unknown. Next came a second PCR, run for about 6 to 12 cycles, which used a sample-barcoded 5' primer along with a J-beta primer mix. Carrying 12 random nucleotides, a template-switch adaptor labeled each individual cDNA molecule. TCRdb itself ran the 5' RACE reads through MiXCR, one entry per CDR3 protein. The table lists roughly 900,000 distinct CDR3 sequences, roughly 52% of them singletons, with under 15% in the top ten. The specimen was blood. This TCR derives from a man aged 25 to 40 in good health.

Here the CDR3 DNA reads TGCGCCAGCAGCGTTGCATCGGGGGTGTCCCAACGACAAGAGACCCAGTACTTC. Its protein is CASSVASGVSQRQETQYF. This chain links TRBV5-1 with TRBJ2-5; a weak D match, TRBD2 (6 bases). V lost 4 bases and J lost 2, with 24 bases in between. There are 18 residues in the CDR3. The germline CDR1 and CDR2 sequences are SGHRS and YFSETQ.